This TCR beta chain was sequenced in a study of blood T cell repertoires in COVID-19. The overall study: Spain, Italy and the United States supplied samples that represented acute and convalescent COVID-19. The analysed material was cDNA or gDNA that came from T cells, B-cell-depleted T cells, or PBMCs.

In the original processing: Amplification of reference gene primers was used by the study to estimate nucleated cell counts. Repertoires were generated with immunoSEQ multiplex PCR, while TCRdb's copy carries only in-frame clones and drops some. That table supplies the V and J calls and clone size; D and trimming were determined from the DNA. This sample carries roughly 120,000 clones, roughly 80% of them seen once, and the ten largest clones take approximately 2.5%. CDR3 size: 15 residues. The V and J ends lost 1 base and 8 bases respectively, with 14 bases between them. CDR1 and CDR2 from the germline V gene are MGHRA and YSYEKL.

The TCR originated in a man aged 25-40 years with acute or convalescent COVID-19. The J gene is TRBJ1-4, the V gene TRBV4-1; D might be TRBD1 (5 bases). Material: peripheral blood. The DNA of the CDR3 is TGCGCCAGCAGCCAAGTAGGCGGAGGGGTCGAAAAACTGTTTTTT. This sequence encodes CASSQVGGGVEKLFF.